The source of this T cell receptor beta chain is a study of shared clonotypes between healthy human individuals. Whole-study context: The donor group consisted of a couple of women and a few men, aged 18 to 49. Overall study findings and caveats: Shared clonotypes across all four donors exceeded non-shared ones in generation probability. With few donors, the genetic and exposure-history diversity represented was limited.

Regarding this clone: Its antigen is still unknown.

Sequencing used immunoSEQ multiplex PCR; TCRdb keeps in-frame clones, though not all of them. Among roughly 640,000 clones, 74% were seen once, and the ten largest hold 1.5% to 2%. This CDR3 spans 15 amino acids. J lost 5 bases, V lost 1 base, and 6 bases had no gene match. Germline assignment: CDR1 SGHTA and CDR2 FQGTGA. Only Caucasian adults living in Nashville, Tennessee made up the donor group. The genes are TRBV7-3 and TRBJ1-2; 8 bases are a match to TRBD1. The material sequenced was memory CD4+ T cells sorted from blood. Specified subset: CD45RA-negative fraction. This receptor was obtained from a woman in her 30s in good health. The CDR3: CASSLNSGTGYGYTF. The CDR3 nucleotides are TGTGCCAGCAGCTTAAATTCCGGGACAGGATATGGCTACACCTTC. Complete variable domain (other parts from reference TRBV7-3 and TRBJ1-2): GAGVSQTPSNKVTEKGKYVELRCDPISGHTALYWYRQSLGQGPEFLIYFQGTGAADDSGLPNDRFFAVRPEGSVSTLKIQRTERGDSAVYLCASSLNSGTGYGYTFGSGTRLTVV.